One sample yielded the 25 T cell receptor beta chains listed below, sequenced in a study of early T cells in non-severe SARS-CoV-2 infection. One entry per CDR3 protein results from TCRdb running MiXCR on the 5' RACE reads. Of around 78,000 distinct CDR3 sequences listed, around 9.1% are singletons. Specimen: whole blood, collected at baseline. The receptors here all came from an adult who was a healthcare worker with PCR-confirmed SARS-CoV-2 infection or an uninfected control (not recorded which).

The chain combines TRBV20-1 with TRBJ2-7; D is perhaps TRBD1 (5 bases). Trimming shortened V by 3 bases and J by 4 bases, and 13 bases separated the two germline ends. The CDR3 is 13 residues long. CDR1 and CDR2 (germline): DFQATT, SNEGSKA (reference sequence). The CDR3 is CSARLGQIYEQYF. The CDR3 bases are TGCAGTGCTAGGCTAGGACAAATATACGAGCAGTACTTC.

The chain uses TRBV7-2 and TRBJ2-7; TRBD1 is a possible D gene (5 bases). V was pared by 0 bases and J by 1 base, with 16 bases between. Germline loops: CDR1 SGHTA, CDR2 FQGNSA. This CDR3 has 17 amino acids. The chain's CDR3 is CASSLAGQSFASYEQYF. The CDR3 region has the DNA TGTGCCAGCAGCTTAGCGGGGCAGTCCTTTGCTTCCTACGAGCAGTACTTC.

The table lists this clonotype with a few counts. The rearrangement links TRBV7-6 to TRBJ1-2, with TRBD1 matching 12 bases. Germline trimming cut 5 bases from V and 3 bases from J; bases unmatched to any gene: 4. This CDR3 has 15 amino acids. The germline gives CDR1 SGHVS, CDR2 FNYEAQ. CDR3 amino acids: CASSPGTGGDYGYTF. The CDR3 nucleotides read TGTGCCAGCAGCCCCGGGACAGGGGGCGACTATGGCTACACCTTC.

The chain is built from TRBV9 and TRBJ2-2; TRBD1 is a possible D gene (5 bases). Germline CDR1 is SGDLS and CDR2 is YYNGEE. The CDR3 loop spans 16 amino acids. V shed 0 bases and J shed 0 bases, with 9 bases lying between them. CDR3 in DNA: TGTGCCAGCAGCGTAGAGGCAGGGTCGAACACCGGGGAGCTGTTTTTT. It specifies CASSVEAGSNTGELFF.

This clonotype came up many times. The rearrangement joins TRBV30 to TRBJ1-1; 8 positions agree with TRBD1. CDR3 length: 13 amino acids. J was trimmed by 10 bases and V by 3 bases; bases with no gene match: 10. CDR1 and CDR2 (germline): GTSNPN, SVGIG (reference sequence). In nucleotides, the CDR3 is TGTGCCTGGAGCGCGACAGGGGTATCTCGAGCTTTCTTT. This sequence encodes CAWSATGVSRAFF.

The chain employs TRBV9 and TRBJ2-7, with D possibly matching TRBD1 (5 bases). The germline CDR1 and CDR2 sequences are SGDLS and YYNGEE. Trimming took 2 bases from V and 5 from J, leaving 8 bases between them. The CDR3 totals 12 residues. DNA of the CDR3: TGTGCCAGCAGCGTTCAGGGCAACGAGCAGTACTTC. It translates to CASSVQGNEQYF.

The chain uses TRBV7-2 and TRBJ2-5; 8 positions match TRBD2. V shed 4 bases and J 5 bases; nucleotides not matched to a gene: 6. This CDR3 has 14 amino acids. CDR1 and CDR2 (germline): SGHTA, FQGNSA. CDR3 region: CASSSQASGETQYF. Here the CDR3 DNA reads TGTGCCAGCAGCTCCCAGGCTAGCGGGGAGACCCAGTACTTC.

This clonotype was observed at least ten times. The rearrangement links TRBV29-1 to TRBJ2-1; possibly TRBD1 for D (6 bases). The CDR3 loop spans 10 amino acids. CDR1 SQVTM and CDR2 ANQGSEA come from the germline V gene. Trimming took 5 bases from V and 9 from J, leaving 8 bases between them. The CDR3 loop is CSVSRGEQFF. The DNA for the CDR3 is TGCAGCGTTTCCAGGGGTGAGCAGTTCTTC.

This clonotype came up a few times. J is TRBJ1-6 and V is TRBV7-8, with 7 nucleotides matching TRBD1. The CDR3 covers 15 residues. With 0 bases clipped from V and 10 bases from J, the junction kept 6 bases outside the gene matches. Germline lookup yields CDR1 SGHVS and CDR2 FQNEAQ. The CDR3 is CASSLAQGGRSPLHF. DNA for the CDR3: TGTGCCAGCAGCTTAGCGCAGGGGGGAAGGTCACCCCTCCACTTT.

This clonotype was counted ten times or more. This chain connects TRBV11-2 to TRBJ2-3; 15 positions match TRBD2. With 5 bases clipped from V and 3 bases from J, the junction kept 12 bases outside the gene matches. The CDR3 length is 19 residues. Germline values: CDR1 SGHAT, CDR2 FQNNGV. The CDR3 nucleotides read TGTGCCAGCAGCCGGGGACTAGCGGGGGGCCCTTCCCTGACAGATACGCAGTATTTT. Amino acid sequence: CASSRGLAGGPSLTDTQYF.

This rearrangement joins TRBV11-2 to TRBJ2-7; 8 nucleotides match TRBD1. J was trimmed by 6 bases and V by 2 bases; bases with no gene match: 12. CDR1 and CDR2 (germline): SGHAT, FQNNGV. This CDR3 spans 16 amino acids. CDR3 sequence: CASSLNRATGVTEQYF. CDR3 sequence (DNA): TGTGCCAGCAGCTTAAACCGCGCGACAGGGGTTACCGAGCAGTACTTC. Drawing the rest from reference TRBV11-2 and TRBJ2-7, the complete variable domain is EAGVAQSPRYKIIEKRQSVAFWCNPISGHATLYWYQQILGQGPKLLIQFQNNGVVDDSQLPKDRFSAERLKGVDSTLKIQPAKLEDSAVYLCASSLNRATGVTEQYFGPGTRLTVT.

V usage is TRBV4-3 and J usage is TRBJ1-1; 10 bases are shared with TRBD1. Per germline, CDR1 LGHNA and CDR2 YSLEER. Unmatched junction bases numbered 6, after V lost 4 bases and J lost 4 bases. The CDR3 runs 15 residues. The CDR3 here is CASSRGTGALTEAFF. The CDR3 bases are TGCGCCAGCAGCCGTGGGACAGGGGCTCTCACTGAAGCTTTCTTT.

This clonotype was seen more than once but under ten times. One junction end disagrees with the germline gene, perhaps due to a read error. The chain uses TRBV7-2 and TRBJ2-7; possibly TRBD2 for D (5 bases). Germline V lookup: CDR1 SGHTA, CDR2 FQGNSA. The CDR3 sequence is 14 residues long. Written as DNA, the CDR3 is TGTGCCAGCAGGTTAGGGAGCGATACCTACGAGCAGTACTTC. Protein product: CASRLGSDTYEQYF. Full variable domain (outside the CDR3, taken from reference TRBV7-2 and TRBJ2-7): GAGVSQSPSNKVTEKGKDVELRCDPISGHTALYWYRQSLGQGLEFLIYFQGNSAPDKSGLPSDRFSAERTGGSVSTLTIQRTQQEDSAVYLCASRLGSDTYEQYFGPGTRLTVT.

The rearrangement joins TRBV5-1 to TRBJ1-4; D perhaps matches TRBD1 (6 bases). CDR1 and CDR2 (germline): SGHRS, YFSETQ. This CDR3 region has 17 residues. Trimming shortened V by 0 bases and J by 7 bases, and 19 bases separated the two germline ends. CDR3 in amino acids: CASSLAGRQGSTEKLFF. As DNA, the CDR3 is TGCGCCAGCAGCTTGGCAGGTCGGCAGGGGTCGACTGAAAAACTGTTTTTT. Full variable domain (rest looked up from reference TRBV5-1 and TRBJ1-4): KAGVTQTPRYLIKTRGQQVTLSCSPISGHRSVSWYQQTPGQGLQFLFEYFSETQRNKGNFPGRFSGRQFSNSRSEMNVSTLELGDSALYLCASSLAGRQGSTEKLFFGSGTQLSVL.

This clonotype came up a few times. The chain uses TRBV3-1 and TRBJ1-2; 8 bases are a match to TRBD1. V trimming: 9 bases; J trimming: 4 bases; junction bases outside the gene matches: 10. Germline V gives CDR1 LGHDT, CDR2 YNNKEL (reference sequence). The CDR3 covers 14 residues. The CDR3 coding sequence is TGTGCCAGACCGGGACAGGCGAGCTCCTATGGCTACACCTTC. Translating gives CARPGQASSYGYTF. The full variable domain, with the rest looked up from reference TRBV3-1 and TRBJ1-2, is DTAVSQTPKYLVTQMGNDKSIKCEQNLGHDTMYWYKQDSKKFLKIMFSYNNKELIINETVPNRFSPKSPDKAHLNLHINSLELGDSAVYFCARPGQASSYGYTFGSGTRLTVV.

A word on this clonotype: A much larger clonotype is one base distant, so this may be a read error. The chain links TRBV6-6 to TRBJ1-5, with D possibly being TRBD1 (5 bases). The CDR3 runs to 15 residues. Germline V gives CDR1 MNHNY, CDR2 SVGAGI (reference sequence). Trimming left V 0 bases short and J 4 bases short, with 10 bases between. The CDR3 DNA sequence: TGTGCCAGCAGTTACTCCCGGGGCAATAATCAGCCCCAGCATTTT. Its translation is CASSYSRGNNQPQHF.

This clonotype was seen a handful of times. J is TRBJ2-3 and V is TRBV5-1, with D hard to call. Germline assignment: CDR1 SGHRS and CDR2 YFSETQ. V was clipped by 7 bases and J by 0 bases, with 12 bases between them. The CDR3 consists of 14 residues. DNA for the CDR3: TGCGCCAGCCGTCTGACACCTAGCACAGATACGCAGTATTTT. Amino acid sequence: CASRLTPSTDTQYF.

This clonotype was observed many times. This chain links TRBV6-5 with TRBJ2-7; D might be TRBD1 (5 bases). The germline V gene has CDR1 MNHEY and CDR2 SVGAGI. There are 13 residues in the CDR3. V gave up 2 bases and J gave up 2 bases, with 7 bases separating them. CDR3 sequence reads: CASSYQGTYEQYF. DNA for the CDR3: TGTGCCAGCAGTTACCAGGGTACCTACGAGCAGTACTTC.

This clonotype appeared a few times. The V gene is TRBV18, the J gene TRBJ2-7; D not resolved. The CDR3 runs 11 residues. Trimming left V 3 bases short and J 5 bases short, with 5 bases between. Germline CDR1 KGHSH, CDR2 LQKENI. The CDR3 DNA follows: TGTGCCAGCTCACCTAGAGACGAGCAGTACTTC. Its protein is CASSPRDEQYF.

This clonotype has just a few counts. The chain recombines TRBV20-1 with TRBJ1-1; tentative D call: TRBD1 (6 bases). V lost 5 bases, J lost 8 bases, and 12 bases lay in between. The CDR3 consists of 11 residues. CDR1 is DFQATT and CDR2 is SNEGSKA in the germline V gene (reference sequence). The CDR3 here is CSARRQAEAFF. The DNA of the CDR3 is TGCAGTGCTCGCCGACAGGCCGAAGCTTTCTTT.

In DNA form, the CDR3 reads TGTGCCAGCAGCTCAAATAGCGGGGGGGCCATTGAGCAGTTCTTC. Residues: CASSSNSGGAIEQFF. The V gene is TRBV7-2, the J gene TRBJ2-1; 11 bases align to TRBD2. Per germline, CDR1 SGHTA and CDR2 FQGNSA. V lost 4 bases, J lost 9 bases, and 8 bases stayed unmatched. The CDR3 is 15 amino acids.

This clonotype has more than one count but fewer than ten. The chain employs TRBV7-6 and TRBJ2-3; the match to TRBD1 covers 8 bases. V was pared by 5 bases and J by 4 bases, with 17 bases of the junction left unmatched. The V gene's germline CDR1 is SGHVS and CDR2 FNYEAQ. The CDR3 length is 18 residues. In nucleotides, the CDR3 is TGTGCCAGCAGCCCAGGACTACTACGACAGGGGTCAGCAGATACGCAGTATTTT. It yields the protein CASSPGLLRQGSADTQYF.

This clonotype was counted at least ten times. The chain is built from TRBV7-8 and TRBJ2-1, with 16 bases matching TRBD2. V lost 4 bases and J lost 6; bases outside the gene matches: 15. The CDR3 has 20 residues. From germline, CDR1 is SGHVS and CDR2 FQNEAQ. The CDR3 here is CASSSKPGTSGGAMFNEQFF. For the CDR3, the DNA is TGTGCCAGCAGCTCCAAGCCCGGGACTAGCGGGGGGGCTATGTTCAATGAGCAGTTCTTC.

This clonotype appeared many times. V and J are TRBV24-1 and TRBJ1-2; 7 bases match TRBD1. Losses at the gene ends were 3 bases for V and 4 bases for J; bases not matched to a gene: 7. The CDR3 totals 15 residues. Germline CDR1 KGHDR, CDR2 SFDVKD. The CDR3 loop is CATSDRGQAPYGYTF. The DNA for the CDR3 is TGTGCCACCAGTGATCGTGGACAGGCTCCCTATGGCTACACCTTC.

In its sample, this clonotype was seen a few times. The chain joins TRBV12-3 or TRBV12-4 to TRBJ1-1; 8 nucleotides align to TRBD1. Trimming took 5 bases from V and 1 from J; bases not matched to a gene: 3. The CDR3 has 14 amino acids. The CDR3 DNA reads TGTGCCAGCAGTGCGGACAGGGAGAACACTGAAGCTTTCTTT. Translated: CASSADRENTEAFF.